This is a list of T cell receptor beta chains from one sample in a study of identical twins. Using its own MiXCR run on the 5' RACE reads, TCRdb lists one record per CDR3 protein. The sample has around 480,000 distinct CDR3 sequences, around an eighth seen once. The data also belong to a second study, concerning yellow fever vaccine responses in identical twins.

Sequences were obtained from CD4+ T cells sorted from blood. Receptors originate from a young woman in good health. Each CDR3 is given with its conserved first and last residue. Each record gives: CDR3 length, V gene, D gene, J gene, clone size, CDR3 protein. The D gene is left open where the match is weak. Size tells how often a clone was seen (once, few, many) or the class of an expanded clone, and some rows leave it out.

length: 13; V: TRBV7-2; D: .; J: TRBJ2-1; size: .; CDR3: CASSRGGGDEQFF
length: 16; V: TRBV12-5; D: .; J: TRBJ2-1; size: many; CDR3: CASGLNSYSNRNEQFF
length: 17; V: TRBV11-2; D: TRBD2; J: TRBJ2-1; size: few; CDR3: CASSSTRGLAGDIEQFF
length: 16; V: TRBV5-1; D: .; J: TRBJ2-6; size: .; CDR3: CASSLYGASGANVLTF
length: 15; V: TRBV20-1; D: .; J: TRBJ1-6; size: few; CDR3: CSARDTGRINSPLHF
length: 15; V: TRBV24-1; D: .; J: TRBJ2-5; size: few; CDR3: CATSDPSGRQETQYF
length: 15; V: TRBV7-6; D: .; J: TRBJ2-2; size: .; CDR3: CASSSQGGDTGELFF
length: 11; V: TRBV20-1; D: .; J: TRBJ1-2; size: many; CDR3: CSARTGAGYTF
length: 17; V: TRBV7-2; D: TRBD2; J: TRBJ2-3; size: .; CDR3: CASSLGLAGRSADTQYF
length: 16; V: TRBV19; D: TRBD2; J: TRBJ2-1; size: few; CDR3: CASSEGLAGGYNEQFF
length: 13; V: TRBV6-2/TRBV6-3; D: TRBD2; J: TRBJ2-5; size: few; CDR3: CASSYLAGETQYF
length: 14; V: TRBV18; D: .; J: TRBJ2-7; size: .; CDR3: CASSPRGESYEQYF
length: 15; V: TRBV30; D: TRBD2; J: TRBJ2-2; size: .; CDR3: CAWRAGDRNTGELFF
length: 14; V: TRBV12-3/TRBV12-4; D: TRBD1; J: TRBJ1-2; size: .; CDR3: CASSLDRGAYGYTF
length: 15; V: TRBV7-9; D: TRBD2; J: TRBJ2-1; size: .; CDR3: CASSLGTSGLNEQFF
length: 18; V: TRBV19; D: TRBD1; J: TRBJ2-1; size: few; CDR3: CASSARPTGGASYNEQFF
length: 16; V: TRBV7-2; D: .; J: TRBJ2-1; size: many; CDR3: CASSLSGGSSYNEQFF
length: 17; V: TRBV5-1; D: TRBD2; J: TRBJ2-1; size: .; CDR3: CASSLAGTSVPYNEQFF
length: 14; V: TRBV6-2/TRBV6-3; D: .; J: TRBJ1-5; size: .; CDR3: CASKVAGLGQPQHF
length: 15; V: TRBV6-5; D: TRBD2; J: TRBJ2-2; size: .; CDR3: CASSQLGGFTGELFF
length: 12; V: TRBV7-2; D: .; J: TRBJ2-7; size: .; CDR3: CASSDRFYEQYF
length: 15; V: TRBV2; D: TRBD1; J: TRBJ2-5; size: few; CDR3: CASIDLGQDQETQYF